The 19 T cell receptor beta chains given below trace back to one sample, sequenced in a study of regulatory T cells in long-lasting Graves disease. As for time point: newly diagnosed GD, antithyroid drugs for less than 3 months. The authors made the TCR library using RNA they extracted from PBMCs. Arm-PCR with iRepertoire HTBI primers amplified the CDR3 regions for these TCR beta libraries. TCRdb itself ran the multiplex PCR reads through MiXCR, one entry per CDR3 protein. The sample includes some 370,000 distinct CDR3 sequences, over 9.5% of them seen just once. Another study also made use of these data, one on T cells in Graves' hyperthyroidism and ophthalmopathy.

The sample was peripheral blood mononuclear cells (PBMCs), taken at new diagnosis, from a patient treated with antithyroid drugs. These receptors were collected from a woman aged 18-29 years with Graves disease.

This clonotype appeared many times. J is TRBJ1-5 and V is TRBV28; D is ambiguous. CDR1 is MDHEN and CDR2 is SYDVKM in the germline V gene. The CDR3 consists of 15 residues. Trimming cost V 7 bases and J 1 base, with 14 bases left between them. This CDR3 is CASNDYWSSNQPQHF. The CDR3 DNA reads as TGTGCCAGCAATGATTACTGGTCGAGCAATCAGCCCCAGCATTTT.

This clonotype was recorded many times. This rearrangement joins TRBV7-2 to TRBJ2-7; no firm D call. The germline gives CDR1 SGHTA, CDR2 FQGNSA. V was shortened by 5 bases and J by 0 bases, with 5 bases between the two germline ends. CDR3 size: 12 residues. The CDR3 reads CASSVPSYEQYF. CDR3 DNA: TGTGCCAGCAGCGTACCCTCCTACGAGCAGTACTTC.

This clonotype occurred many times. The rearrangement links TRBV7-2 to TRBJ1-1; 7 nucleotides align to TRBD1. The V gene's germline CDR1 is SGHTA and CDR2 FQGNSA. The CDR3 is made up of 15 amino acids. Trimming took 1 base from V and 0 from J; bases not matched to a gene: 2. The CDR3 DNA follows: TGTGCCAGCAGCTTAGGTGACAGGGTGAACACTGAAGCTTTCTTT. Residues: CASSLGDRVNTEAFF.

In this sample, this clonotype turned up a few times. This chain links TRBV2 with TRBJ2-2, with D maybe TRBD1 (6 bases). Germline V gives CDR1 SNHLY, CDR2 FYNNEI. V was trimmed by 6 bases and J by 5 bases, leaving 16 bases between them. This CDR3 is 15 amino acids long. The CDR3, as DNA: TGTGCCAGCAGCCCGGCCAGGGGTATGACCGGGGAGCTGTTTTTT. This sequence encodes CASSPARGMTGELFF.

This clonotype was seen at least ten times. The chain is built from TRBV12-5 and TRBJ1-2; D is possibly TRBD1 (6 bases). CDR1 and CDR2 from the germline V gene are LGHNT and FRNRAP. V was pared by 6 bases and J by 5 bases, with 19 bases between. The CDR3 covers 15 residues. The CDR3 region has the DNA TGTGCTAGTGGCGAAAACAGGGACGGTGCTTATGGCTACACCTTC. Amino acid sequence: CASGENRDGAYGYTF.

This clonotype was recorded at least ten times. This rearrangement joins TRBV5-1 to TRBJ2-5, with 10 positions matching TRBD1. Germline assignment: CDR1 SGHRS and CDR2 YFSETQ. V lost 5 bases to trimming and J lost 4 bases; unmatched junction nucleotides: 8. This CDR3 region has 15 residues. The CDR3 bases are TGCGCCAGCAGAAGAAGACAGGGGGCTGGAGAGACCCAGTACTTC. Its protein product is CASRRRQGAGETQYF.

This clonotype came up many times. V is TRBV7-3 and J is TRBJ1-1, with D unclear. CDR3 length equals 14 residues. The germline V and J ends were trimmed by 3 bases and 0 bases, with 8 bases remaining between them. In germline, CDR1 is SGHTA, CDR2 FQGTGA. The CDR3 reads CASSFWAVNTEAFF. The CDR3 nucleotides read TGTGCCAGCAGCTTTTGGGCGGTGAACACTGAAGCTTTCTTT.

The rearrangement joins TRBV9 to TRBJ2-2; D might be TRBD1 (6 bases). Germline-derived CDR1 and CDR2 are SGDLS and YYNGEE. There are 16 residues in the CDR3. Trimming took off 3 bases at V and 5 bases at J, with 17 bases between the two ends. This chain's CDR3 is CASSADSSRETGELFF. The CDR3 nucleotides read TGTGCCAGCAGCGCGGACAGCTCGAGGGAAACCGGGGAGCTGTTTTTT.

This clonotype was detected many times. The rearrangement links TRBV12-3 or TRBV12-4 to TRBJ2-1; the D gene is possibly TRBD2 (5 bases). Deletions cut 7 bases from V and 4 bases from J, with 17 bases between. The CDR3 is 15 residues long. CDR3 in amino acids: CASTKPGSEYNEQFF. CDR3 nucleotide sequence: TGTGCCAGCACCAAACCGGGTAGCGAATACAATGAGCAGTTCTTC.

The genes are TRBV20-1 and TRBJ1-2; 10 bases agree with TRBD1. The CDR3 spans 15 residues. Germline loops: CDR1 DFQATT, CDR2 SNEGSKA (reference sequence). V dropped 5 bases and J dropped 5; count of bases not matched to a gene: 11. The chain's CDR3 is CSAPGTGVFRYGYTF. CDR3 coding DNA: TGCAGTGCTCCCGGGACAGGGGTTTTTCGTTATGGCTACACCTTC.

There are a few counts of this clonotype. The gene calls are TRBV12-5 and TRBJ2-5, with 14 bases matching TRBD2. The trim removed 6 bases at V and 3 bases at J, leaving 12 bases unmatched. CDR3 length equals 18 residues. CDR1 is LGHNT, CDR2 FRNRAP, per germline. CDR3 bases: TGTGCTAGTGGCCATGGGACTAGCGGGGGAAGGCGAGAAGAGACCCAGTACTTC. Translating it yields CASGHGTSGGRREETQYF.

This clonotype was counted at least ten times. This likely comes from a read error, as the CDR3 has no conserved phenylalanine or tryptophan at its end. The chain carries TRBV7-2 and TRBJ2-3, with TRBD2 matching 12 bases. The V gene end was trimmed by 4 bases and the J gene end by 6 bases; junction bases not matched to a gene: 11. Per germline, CDR1 SGHTA and CDR2 FQGNSA. The CDR3 has 17 residues. The CDR3, as DNA: TGTGCCAGCAGCTCCTCTAGCGGGAGGGTAGTATGGGATACGCAGTATCTT. The encoded protein is CASSSSSGRVVWDTQYL.

This clonotype was recorded at least ten times. V and J are TRBV20-1 and TRBJ2-3, with 7 nucleotides matching TRBD2. Germline trimming cut 6 bases from V and 0 bases from J; bases unmatched to any gene: 9. CDR3 length: 15 residues. The germline V gene encodes CDR1 DFQATT and CDR2 SNEGSKA (reference sequence). This chain's CDR3 is CSANSGEGSTDTQYF. The DNA of the CDR3 is TGCAGTGCAAACTCGGGGGAGGGAAGCACAGATACGCAGTATTTT.

This clonotype has a count of ten or more. CDR3 region: CASSPQFSYEQYF. CDR3 bases: TGTGCCAGCAGTCCTCAATTCAGCTACGAGCAGTACTTC. The chain recombines TRBV28 with TRBJ2-7; D ambiguous. The CDR3 sequence is 13 residues long. Between the trimmed V and J ends, which lost 5 bases and 3 bases, there was a span of 11 bases. Germline V gene lookup returns CDR1 MDHEN and CDR2 SYDVKM.

V gene TRBV29-1 combines with J gene TRBJ2-5; D call uncertain. The V gene's germline CDR1 is SQVTM and CDR2 ANQGSEA. V was shortened by 7 bases and J by 0 bases, with 12 bases between the two germline ends. The CDR3 has 13 residues. DNA for the CDR3: TGCAGCGCCCTCCTTTACGACCAAGAGACCCAGTACTTC. This translates into CSALLYDQETQYF.

This clonotype was seen a handful of times. A much larger clone differs from this one at a single base, so this may be a read error. The gene calls are TRBV12-3 or TRBV12-4 and TRBJ2-1, with TRBD1 matching 8 bases. This CDR3 contains 15 residues. CDR3 amino acids: CASSFGQGWYNEQLF. CDR3 in DNA: TGTGCCAGCAGTTTCGGACAGGGCTGGTACAATGAGCAGCTCTTC.

This clonotype has only a few counts. The rearrangement joins TRBV6-1 to TRBJ2-4; 10 bases fit TRBD2. Germline V gene lookup returns CDR1 MNHNS and CDR2 SASEGT. V dropped 6 bases and J dropped 12; count of bases not matched to a gene: 5. The CDR3 contains 12 residues. CDR3 residues: CASRLLAGAQYF. In DNA form, the CDR3 reads TGTGCCAGCAGACTTCTAGCGGGAGCTCAGTACTTC.

This clonotype was detected many times. The chain combines TRBV28 with TRBJ2-7; D gene unclear. The CDR3 extends over 15 amino acids. Trimming removed 3 bases from V and 0 bases from J, with 12 bases in between. Per germline, CDR1 MDHEN and CDR2 SYDVKM. This CDR3 is CASSFSLVSSYEQYF. DNA of the CDR3: TGTGCCAGCAGTTTCTCCCTAGTGAGCTCCTACGAGCAGTACTTC.

Worth noting for this clonotype: The junction differs from germline at one of its ends, possibly a read error. The V gene is TRBV6-1, the J gene TRBJ1-5; no reliable D call. The CDR3 runs to 13 residues. Germline V CDR1 and CDR2: MNHNS, SASEGT. The CDR3 spells CATTSQFSGPQHF. The CDR3 bases are TGCGCCACCACGTCACAGTTTTCCGGGCCCCAGCATTTT.